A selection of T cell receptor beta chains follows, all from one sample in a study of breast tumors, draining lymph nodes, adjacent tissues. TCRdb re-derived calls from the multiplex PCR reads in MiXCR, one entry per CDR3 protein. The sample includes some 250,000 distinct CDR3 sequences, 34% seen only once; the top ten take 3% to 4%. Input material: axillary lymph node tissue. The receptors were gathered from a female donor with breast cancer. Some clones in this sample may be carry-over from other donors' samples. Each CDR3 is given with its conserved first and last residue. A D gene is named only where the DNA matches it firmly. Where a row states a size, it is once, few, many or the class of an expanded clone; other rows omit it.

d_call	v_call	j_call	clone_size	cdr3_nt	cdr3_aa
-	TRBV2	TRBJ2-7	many	TGTGCCAGCAGTGAGAGGTGGCGCTACGAGCAGTACTTC	CASSERWRYEQYF
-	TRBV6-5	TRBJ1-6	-	TGTGCCAGCAGTTCAGACTGGAGGACAGCACATTCACCCCTCCACTTT	CASSSDWRTAHSPLHF
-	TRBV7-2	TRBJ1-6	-	TGTGCCAGCAGCTTAGAGGCAGACTATAATTCACCCCTCCACTTT	CASSLEADYNSPLHF
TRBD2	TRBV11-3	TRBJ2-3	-	TGTGCCAGCAGCTTTGGCCCAGAGGGCAAAAGCGGGAGTGACTTTGGCACAGATACGCAGTATTTT	CASSFGPEGKSGSDFGTDTQYF
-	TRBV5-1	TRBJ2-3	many	TGCGCCAGCAGCTTGGCAGGGACATCTTACACAGATACGCAGTATTTT	CASSLAGTSYTDTQYF
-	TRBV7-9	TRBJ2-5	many	TGTGCCAGCAGCTTAGAGGGCAGCCTGGGTTCAGAGACCCAGTACTTC	CASSLEGSLGSETQYF
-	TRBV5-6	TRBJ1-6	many	TGTGCCAGCAGCCGGGTCACCGTTTCACCCCTCCACTTT	CASSRVTVSPLHF
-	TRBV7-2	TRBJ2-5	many	TGTGCCAGCAGCTCTCAAGAGACCCAGTACTTC	CASSSQETQYF
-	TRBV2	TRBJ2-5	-	TGTGCCAGCAGAATAGAAATTCCAGAGACCCAGTACTTC	CASRIEIPETQYF
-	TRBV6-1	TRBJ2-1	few	TGTGCCAGCAGTTATCTCGATGGACTAAACAATGAGCAGTTCTTC	CASSYLDGLNNEQFF
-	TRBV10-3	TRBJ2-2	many	TGTGCCATCAGGACCGGGGTAGTCACCGGGGAGCTGTTTTTT	CAIRTGVVTGELFF
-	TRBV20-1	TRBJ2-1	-	TGCAGTGCTCAGACTGCCGAAGCATCCTACAATGAGCAGTTCTTC	CSAQTAEASYNEQFF
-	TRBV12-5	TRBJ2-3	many	TGTGCTAGTGGTCTTAGCACAGATACGCAGTATTTT	CASGLSTDTQYF
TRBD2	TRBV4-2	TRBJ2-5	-	TGTGCCAGCAGCCCCCTCCGCGGGGGTATGAAGACCCAGTACTTC	CASSPLRGGMKTQYF
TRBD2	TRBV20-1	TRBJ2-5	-	TGCAGCGTTGGGTTTGCGGGGGGACGGTCCCAAGAGGCCCAGTACTTC	CSVGFAGGRSQEAQYF